This TCR beta chain was captured by sequencing in a study of lymphopenia after photon versus proton radiotherapy. There are a few counts of this clone. Germline loops: CDR1 SGHAT, CDR2 FQNNGV. The germline V and J ends were trimmed by 1 base and 13 bases, with 11 bases remaining between them. The CDR3 is 13 amino acids. Sequencing used immunoSEQ multiplex PCR; TCRdb keeps in-frame clones, though not all of them. The repertoire holds around 26,000 clones, with more than 75% as singletons. The rearrangement uses TRBV11-2 and TRBJ1-6, with D unresolved. The clonotype originates from a woman between 45 and 65 years old with cholangiocarcinoma. Sample: peripheral blood, taken from a patient treated with photon-based radiotherapy. CDR3 DNA sequence: TGTGCCAGCAGCTTAGCAGTCCGTGAGCCCCTCCACTTT. It specifies CASSLAVREPLHF.